The entry that follows covers one T cell receptor beta chain sequence. The data originate from a study of blood T cell repertoires in COVID-19. Study background: Sample material is recorded as cDNA or gDNA derived from T cells, B-cell-depleted T cells, or PBMCs.

Only in-frame clones appear in the TCRdb table, and some are missing; sequencing was by immunoSEQ multiplex PCR. The sample contains some 100,000 clones, 88% of which appear only once. V was pared by 9 bases and J by 4 bases, with 9 bases of the junction left unmatched. Germline CDR1 is MDHEN and CDR2 is SYDVKM. This CDR3 comprises 15 residues. Sequencing was done on a sample of peripheral blood. This sequence was found in a woman in her fifties or sixties with acute or convalescent COVID-19. This chain connects TRBV28 to TRBJ2-1, with 10 bases matching TRBD1. The DNA for the CDR3 is TGTGCCAGTCACTTGACAGGGGGCAATTACAATGAGCAGTTCTTC. This encodes CASHLTGGNYNEQFF.